This T cell receptor beta chain was obtained from a study of blood T cell repertoires in COVID-19. Study summary: Material from acute and convalescent COVID-19 was sourced from the United States, Italy and Spain. In each case, the material was cDNA or gDNA derived from T cells, B-cell-depleted T cells, or PBMCs.

This CDR3 contains 20 residues. Germline V gives CDR1 MGHRA, CDR2 YSYEKL. Trimming took 4 bases from V and 3 from J; bases not matched to a gene: 20. Authors' processing steps: Estimated nucleated cell counts came from reference gene primer amplification. Using immunoSEQ multiplex PCR, the repertoire was profiled, and TCRdb retains in-frame clones only, with some absent. That table furnishes V, J and clone size, whereas the DNA furnished D and trimming. The table has about 270,000 clones, approximately 91% seen once. Clinical history as reported by participants underpinned cohort assignment. Sequenced: PBMCs or T cells enriched from blood (not recorded which). The receptor was derived from a woman aged 25 to 39 who had recovered from COVID-19. This chain links TRBV4-1 with TRBJ2-1, with TRBD2 identical over 8 bases. This chain's CDR3 is CASSPGGGTSILRVYNEQFF. CDR3 in DNA: TGCGCCAGCAGCCCGGGGGGCGGGACTAGTATTTTGAGGGTCTACAATGAGCAGTTCTTC.